The present entry profiles one T cell receptor (beta chain) with its context. The specificity of this receptor is unknown. Base quality data are lacking; no much larger clone is found one base away. This specimen belongs to a study of blood T cells in healthy people across ages (dated by TCRdb to the mid-2010s). A note on the overall study: In model experiments, template switching captured about one uniquely barcoded TCR beta cDNA molecule for every two T cells. The donors were divided into four age groups: young (average roughly 15 years), middle-aged (almost 40), aged (about 61) and long-lived (nearly 85). Age-related changes in TCR beta repertoire diversity were measured in the study by deep sequencing normalized with unique cDNA molecular identifiers. The study analyzed two additional independent replicas of 1 million unique cDNA reads from the same blood draw for two donors, one aged 18 to 29 and one aged 80 or older. To avoid experimental bias, donors of different ages were randomly spread across the sequencing lanes. Here is what the overall study found, with its caveats: Observed TCR beta diversity per million T cells fell roughly linearly with age, and a significant reduction was already apparent by age about 43. Estimates of total diversity based on one million sequenced T cells were considered lower bounds and underestimates. The long-lived group showed more naive CD4+ T cells, fewer expanded clones and increased TCR diversity than the aged group, suggesting age selection. Because profiling used bulk unsorted PBMCs, naive and antigen-experienced compartments could not be compared conclusively. The CMV infection status of donors was not known, potentially confounding age-related changes in expanded clonotypes. There was a strong correlation between observed TCR beta diversity and the percentage of naive T cells measured by flow cytometry.

The CDR3 covers 21 residues, taking in both the cysteine and the phenylalanine. The only DNA kept is the CDR3, 63 bases in frame from the first base. CDR1 SGHAT and CDR2 FQNNGV were looked up in the germline V gene. V has 4 bases trimmed and J has 2 bases trimmed; junction bases matching no gene number 21. The 39 donors, aged 6 to 90 years, were systemically healthy Caucasian individuals from Russia. Each donor gave approximately 9.4 milliliters of peripheral blood, drawn into EDTA-treated Vacutainer tubes. Ficoll-Paque density-gradient centrifugation was used to isolate PBMCs, with at least 7 million per sample. Total RNA was extracted from PBMCs with Trizol reagent, with at least 5 micrograms obtained per sample. Naive CD45RAhigh/CD27high T cell percentages were measured by flow cytometry on a PBMC aliquot from every donor. Library prep was done by 5' RACE. The instrument given in TCRdb is Illumina HiSeq 2500. A second PCR of roughly 6 to 11 cycles was run with a J-beta primer mix and a sample-barcoded 5' primer. A template-switch 5' adaptor carrying 12 random nucleotides introduced a unique molecular identifier onto each TCR beta cDNA molecule. At least 2.5 million CDR3-containing paired-end reads were obtained from each sample. First-strand cDNA was synthesized from all RNA with the Mint cDNA synthesis kit, primed by a TRBC-specific oligonucleotide. All cDNA was treated with uracil-DNA glycosylase and then went through a first 18-cycle PCR with the universal primers M1SS and BC2_uni_R. From the authors' description of their analysis: Each sample was normalized by randomly selecting 1 million high-quality reads, each carrying a distinct molecular identifier. Instead of being binned into consensus sequences, reads with shared molecular identifiers were discarded. MiTCR, set to a Q25 quality threshold and the strictest error-elimination algorithm, was used for CDR3 identification, clonotype clustering and error correction. A nonparametric unseen species model using Euler transformation provided a lower-bound estimate of total TCR beta diversity. Through fastp at Q25 and MiXCR, TCRdb rebuilt clones from the public reads, retaining in-frame beta chains. CDR3 protein duplicates are merged, each entry listing the most common genes and DNA. The V and J calls follow TCRdb's processing rather than the paper's. The sample has approximately 850,000 distinct CDR3 sequences on record, more than 40% of them singletons. Clones ranked in the top ten supply about 19% of the sample.

Material: blood. Here the chain combines TRBV11-2 and TRBJ2-5, with TRBD2 identical over 11 junction bases. This receptor was identified in a man aged 55-75 years in good health. In nucleotide form, the sequence is TGTGCCAGCAGCTACAAGACCCGGGGAACTAGCGGGGGCCCGTGGCAAGAGACCCAGTACTTC. It is translated as CASSYKTRGTSGGPWQETQYF. This CDR3, with the reference TRBV11-2 and TRBJ2-5 proteins standing in past its ends, gives the full variable domain EAGVAQSPRYKIIEKRQSVAFWCNPISGHATLYWYQQILGQGPKLLIQFQNNGVVDDSQLPKDRFSAERLKGVDSTLKIQPAKLEDSAVYLCASSYKTRGTSGGPWQETQYFGPGTRLLVL.